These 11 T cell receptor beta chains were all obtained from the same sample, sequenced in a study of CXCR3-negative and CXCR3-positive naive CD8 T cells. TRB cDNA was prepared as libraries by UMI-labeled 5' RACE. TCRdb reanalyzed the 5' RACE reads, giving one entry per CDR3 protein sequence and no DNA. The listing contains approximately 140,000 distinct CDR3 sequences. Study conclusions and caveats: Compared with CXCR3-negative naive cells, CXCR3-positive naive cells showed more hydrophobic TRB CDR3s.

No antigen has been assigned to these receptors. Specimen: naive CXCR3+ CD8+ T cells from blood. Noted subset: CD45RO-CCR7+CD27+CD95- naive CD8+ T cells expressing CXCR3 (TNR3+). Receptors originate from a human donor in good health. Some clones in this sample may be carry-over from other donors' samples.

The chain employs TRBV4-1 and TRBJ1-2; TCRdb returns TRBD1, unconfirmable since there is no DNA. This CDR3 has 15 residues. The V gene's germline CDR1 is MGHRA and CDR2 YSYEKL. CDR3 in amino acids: CASSGNRVGGYGYTF.

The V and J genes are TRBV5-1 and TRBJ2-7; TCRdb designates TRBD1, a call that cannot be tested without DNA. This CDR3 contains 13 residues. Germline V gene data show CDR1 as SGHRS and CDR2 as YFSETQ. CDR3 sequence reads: CASSLAGEDEQYF.

The CDR3 loop reads CASSLHAPTGAPNEQYF. The chain couples TRBV27 to TRBJ2-7; TCRdb picks TRBD1, but there is no DNA to check that call. Germline V gene sequence: CDR1 MNHEY, CDR2 SMNVEV (reference sequence). The CDR3 extends over 17 amino acids.

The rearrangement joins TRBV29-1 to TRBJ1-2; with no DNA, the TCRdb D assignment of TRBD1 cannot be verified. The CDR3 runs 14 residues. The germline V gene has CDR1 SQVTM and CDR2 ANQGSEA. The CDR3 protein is CSVEDPGVGYGYTF. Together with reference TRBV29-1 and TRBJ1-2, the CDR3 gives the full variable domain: SAVISQKPSRDICQRGTSLTIQCQVDSQVTMMFWYRQQPGQSLTLIATANQGSEATYESGFVIDKFPISRPNLTFSTLTVSNMSPEDSSIYLCSVEDPGVGYGYTFGSGTRLTVV.

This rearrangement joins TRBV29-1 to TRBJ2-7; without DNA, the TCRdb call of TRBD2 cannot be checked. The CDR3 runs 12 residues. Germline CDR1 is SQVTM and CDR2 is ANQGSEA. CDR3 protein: CSVDGGEYEQYF.

This CDR3 reads CASSLDGWGGNQPQHF. The chain couples TRBV5-1 to TRBJ1-5. Germline-derived CDR1 and CDR2 are SGHRS and YFSETQ. This CDR3 is built from 16 residues. The complete variable domain, with remaining parts taken from reference TRBV5-1 and TRBJ1-5, reads KAGVTQTPRYLIKTRGQQVTLSCSPISGHRSVSWYQQTPGQGLQFLFEYFSETQRNKGNFPGRFSGRQFSNSRSEMNVSTLELGDSALYLCASSLDGWGGNQPQHFGDGTRLSIL.

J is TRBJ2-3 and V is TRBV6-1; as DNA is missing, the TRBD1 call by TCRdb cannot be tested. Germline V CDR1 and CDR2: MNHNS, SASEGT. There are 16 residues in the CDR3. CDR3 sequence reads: CASSEPRQGVPDTQYF.

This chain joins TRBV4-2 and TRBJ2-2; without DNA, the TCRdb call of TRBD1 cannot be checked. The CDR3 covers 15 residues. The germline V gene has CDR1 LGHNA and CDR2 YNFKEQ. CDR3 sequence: CASSQEKGSTGELFF.

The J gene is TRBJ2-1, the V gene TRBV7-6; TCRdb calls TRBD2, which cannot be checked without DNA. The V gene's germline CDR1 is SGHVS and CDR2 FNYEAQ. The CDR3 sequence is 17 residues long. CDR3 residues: CASSLVGGPSSYNEQFF.

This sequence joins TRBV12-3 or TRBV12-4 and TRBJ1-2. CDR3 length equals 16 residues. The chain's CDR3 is CASTAARALSQDGYTF.

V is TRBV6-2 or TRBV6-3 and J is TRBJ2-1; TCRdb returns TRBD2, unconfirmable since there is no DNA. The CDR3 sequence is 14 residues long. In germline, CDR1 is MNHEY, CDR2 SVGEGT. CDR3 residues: CASSPSGNYNEQFF.